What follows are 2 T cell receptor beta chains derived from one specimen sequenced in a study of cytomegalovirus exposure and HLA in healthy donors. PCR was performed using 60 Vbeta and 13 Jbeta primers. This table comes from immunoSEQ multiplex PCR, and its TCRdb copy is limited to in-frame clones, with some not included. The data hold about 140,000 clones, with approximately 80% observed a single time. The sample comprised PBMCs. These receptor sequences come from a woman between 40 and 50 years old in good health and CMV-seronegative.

The DNA for the CDR3 is TGTGCCAGCAGTCCCTTGGACAGGGGAGGTCAGCCCCAGCATTTT. This codes for CASSPLDRGGQPQHF. This rearrangement joins TRBV28 to TRBJ1-5; 9 positions agree with TRBD1. The CDR3 is 15 residues long. From germline, CDR1 is MDHEN and CDR2 SYDVKM. J was trimmed by 6 bases and V by 5 bases; bases with no gene match: 8.

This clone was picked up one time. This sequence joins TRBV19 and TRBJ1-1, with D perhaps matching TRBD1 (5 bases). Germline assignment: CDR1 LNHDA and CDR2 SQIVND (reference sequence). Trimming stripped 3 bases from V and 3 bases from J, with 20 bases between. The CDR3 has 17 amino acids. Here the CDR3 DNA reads TGTGCCAGTAGTATTGGGTCAAGACGCCTCAGGGACACTGAAGCTTTCTTT. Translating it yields CASSIGSRRLRDTEAFF.